This T cell receptor (beta chain) was identified during a study of radiation and T cells in renal cell carcinoma. The wider study: Nephrectomy followed 15 Gy stereotactic body radiation by 4 weeks. Study conclusions and caveats: In blood, top tumor clones expanded by 2 weeks, shrinking by 4.

The germline gives CDR1 KGHSH, CDR2 LQKENI. This CDR3 contains 18 residues. V lost 0 bases and J lost 0; bases outside the gene matches: 5. The time point was: blood 2 weeks post-SBRT. Treatment defined: 15 Gy SBRT to primary tumor, nephrectomy 4 weeks later. Serial blood draws occurred at baseline and 2 and 4 weeks post-SBRT. A few counts support this clone. Antigen: not known. Assay: immunoSEQ multiplex PCR; the TCRdb copy retains only in-frame clones and omits some. The sample records approximately 61,000 clones, about 80% being singletons. The chain couples TRBV18 to TRBJ2-1; 10 bases line up with TRBD2. The sequence was obtained from a man in his 60s with renal cell carcinoma. The sample consisted of blood, taken from a patient whose treatment included radiotherapy and nephrectomy. CDR3 bases: TGTGCCAGCTCACCACCGGTTAGCGGGGGGCGCTCCTACAATGAGCAGTTCTTC. Its translation is CASSPPVSGGRSYNEQFF.